This record covers a single TCR beta chain. This clonotype was picked up many times. What antigen it recognizes has not been identified. No clone much larger than this one lies a single base away; base qualities are absent. The data were taken from a study of T cells after yellow fever vaccination (dated by TCRdb to about 2019). About the study as a whole: The SMART-Seq v4 Ultra Low Input RNA kit was used to prepare libraries from fractions with low cell numbers. To follow T-cell clones before and after primary and booster YFV17D yellow fever vaccination, bulk TCR alpha and beta repertoires were sequenced over time. Two healthy male donors, one aged 18 to 29 and one aged 30 to 40 years, made up the cohort. Blood samples were taken at several timepoints before and after primary and secondary immunization, and bulk PBMC replicates and cell subsets were isolated.

TCR cDNA was synthesized by 5'RACE template switching, through which a universal primer site and unique molecular identifiers were introduced. Priming of cDNA synthesis was performed from both the TCR alpha and TCR beta constant segments. Library amplification involved two PCR steps, and the second step added sample barcodes and sequencing adapters. Sequencing of the libraries was done on either Illumina HiSeq 2500 (2x100 bp) or NovaSeq (2x150 bp). On the study's bioinformatics: MIGEC was used to demultiplex reads and collapse the reads into UMI consensus sequences, and MiXCR was used for V(D)J alignment. Vaccine-responding clonotypes were identified with edgeR using replicate PBMC samples, with FDR below 0.01 and a log2 fold change above 5 up to day 15 being required. CD4 or CD8 identity was assigned to each bulk clonotype according to whether the clonotype was present at higher abundance in the sequenced CD4 repertoire or the sequenced CD8 repertoire. In TCRdb, the public reads were trimmed at Q25 with fastp and aligned with MiXCR, with productive beta chains retained. Here each entry gathers all rows of one CDR3 protein and keeps the most common genes and DNA. What appears here as the V and J calls and clone size reflects TCRdb's work, not the paper's. This sample gives fewer than 450,000 distinct CDR3 sequences in total; 7% to 10% of them show up just once. The leading ten clones occupy 15% to 20% of the sample.

General conclusions and limits of the study: Because abundant contaminating clonotypes from the bulk population could be contained in FACS-sorted repertoires, computational filtering was required. A small share of clonotypes was detected in both CD4 and CD8 compartments, with the overlap likely arising from convergent recombination. After the booster, most clones that had expanded after primary vaccination were detected again (around 97% of CD4 and 88% of CD8), suggesting broad maintenance of memory. Compared with the primary T-cell response, the secondary T-cell response was faster but weaker, reaching its peak on day 5 rather than on day 15. Because the study included only a couple of donors, the extent to which the findings can be generalized is limited.

The treatment or condition label here, explained by the study, means: live attenuated yellow fever vaccine strain. Two biological replicates of bulk PBMCs were collected at each blood-draw timepoint. A standard Ficoll-Paque protocol was used to isolate PBMCs from peripheral blood. TriZol was used to extract RNA from bulk PBMCs, from CD4 and CD8 fractions, and from dextramer-positive and dextramer-negative fractions. The sequence was obtained from a young man who received the YFV17D yellow fever vaccine. This specimen consisted of PBMCs, obtained about 49 days after the first yellow fever vaccination.

The DNA sequence follows: TGTGCCACCAGCAGAGATATAGAATGGGACGGTGAGCAGTTCTTC. This gives the protein CATSRDIEWDGEQFF. The chain is encoded by TRBV15 joined to TRBJ2-1; the D segment is perhaps TRBD1 or TRBD2, each sharing 5 matched bases. Per the germline V gene (reference sequence), LNHNV is the CDR1 and YYDKDF is the CDR2. The CDR3 starts with the cysteine, ends with the phenylalanine, and has 15 residues. Only the CDR3 part of the read is kept: 45 bases, read in frame from the first base. The germline ends are 15 bases apart after V is trimmed by 0 bases and J by 9 bases.